These 10 T cell receptor beta chains originate from one sample sequenced in a study of T cells in localized non-small cell lung cancer. Sequenced by immunoSEQ multiplex PCR; TCRdb stores in-frame clones only, minus some. Of around 1,800 clones in the sample, around 22% were seen once. This material consisted of normal lung tissue next to the tumor, taken before any cancer treatment. All receptors come from a male donor aged 60 or over with stage II lung adenocarcinoma.

This clone rates as medium-sized. V usage is TRBV6-8 and J usage is TRBJ1-3; no firm D call. The CDR3 runs 17 residues. In germline, CDR1 is MNHGY, CDR2 SAAAGT. V was shortened by 2 bases and J by 3 bases, with 17 bases between the two germline ends. The CDR3 sequence is CASSYRPGQAGGNTIYF. The CDR3 DNA is TGTGCCAGCAGTTACCGCCCTGGGCAGGCCGGTGGAAACACCATATATTTT.

The V gene is TRBV11-3, the J gene TRBJ2-1; 9 nucleotides agree with TRBD1. CDR1 and CDR2 from the germline V gene are SGHNT and YENEEA. Trimming took 5 bases from V and 3 from J; bases not matched to a gene: 5. This CDR3 region has 15 residues. CDR3 sequence (DNA): TGTGCCAGCAGCCTACAGGGGGCGGACTACAATGAGCAGTTCTTC. This codes for CASSLQGADYNEQFF.

The chain recombines TRBV11-3 with TRBJ1-4; D not certain. The V end lost 5 bases, the J end lost 0 bases, and 10 bases lay between the germline ends. Germline V lookup: CDR1 SGHNT, CDR2 YENEEA. This CDR3 contains 15 residues. The CDR3 reads CASSTKPATNEKLFF. CDR3 coding DNA: TGTGCCAGCAGCACGAAGCCAGCAACTAATGAAAAACTGTTTTTT. Full variable domain (rest looked up from reference TRBV11-3 and TRBJ1-4): EAGVVQSPRYKIIEKKQPVAFWCNPISGHNTLYWYLQNLGQGPELLIRYENEEAVDDSQLPKDRFSAERLKGVDSTLKIQPAELGDSAVYLCASSTKPATNEKLFFGSGTQLSVL.

This clone is medium-sized within its sample. The V gene is TRBV11-3, the J gene TRBJ1-1; 8 nucleotides align to TRBD1. Germline V gene lookup returns CDR1 SGHNT and CDR2 YENEEA. Trimming took 5 bases from V and 3 from J; bases not matched to a gene: 8. This CDR3 comprises 15 residues. This CDR3 reads CASSLYHRGYTEAFF. CDR3 in DNA: TGTGCCAGCAGCCTCTACCACAGGGGGTACACTGAAGCTTTCTTT.

The sample holds a few counts of this clone. The chain employs TRBV5-1 and TRBJ2-5; D gene uncertain. The CDR3 is 15 amino acids. CDR1 and CDR2 (germline): SGHRS, YFSETQ. The V gene lost 7 bases and the J gene lost 1 base, with 17 bases spanning the gap. The CDR3 region is CASEPSSRGQETQYF. DNA for the CDR3: TGCGCCAGCGAACCCTCCTCCCGCGGCCAAGAGACCCAGTACTTC.

This clone has a handful of counts. The chain carries TRBV25-1 and TRBJ1-3; unclear D gene. Germline V lookup: CDR1 MGHDK, CDR2 SYGVNS. The CDR3 runs 16 residues. Trimming took 5 bases from V and 0 from J, leaving 14 bases between them. The CDR3 loop reads CASSHLDGSSGNTIYF. The CDR3 nucleotides are TGTGCCAGCAGTCACCTGGACGGATCCTCTGGAAACACCATATATTTT.

This chain joins TRBV6-8 and TRBJ2-3; 12 bases are a match to TRBD2. CDR1 and CDR2 (germline): MNHGY, SAAAGT. J gave up 3 bases and V 4 bases, and 2 bases lay outside the gene matches. The CDR3 is 15 amino acids. The CDR3 spells CASSSSGRETDTQYF. CDR3 sequence (DNA): TGTGCCAGCAGTTCTAGCGGGAGGGAGACAGATACGCAGTATTTT.

This clone was seen a few times. The rearrangement uses TRBV14 and TRBJ2-3; D may be TRBD1 (5 bases). The CDR3 runs to 19 residues. Trimming stripped 5 bases from V and 0 bases from J, with 24 bases between. Germline loops: CDR1 SGHDN, CDR2 FVKESK. The CDR3 is CASSTSSGRAFTSTDTQYF. CDR3 nucleotide sequence: TGTGCCAGCAGCACAAGCTCGGGCAGGGCGTTTACTAGCACAGATACGCAGTATTTT.

A few counts support this clone. The V call is TRBV11-3, the J call TRBJ2-7, with a possible D match to TRBD2 (5 bases). Germline V gene data show CDR1 as SGHNT and CDR2 as YENEEA. CDR3 length: 17 residues. The ends were cut back, 6 bases at V and 0 bases at J, with 21 bases in the middle. The CDR3 loop reads CASSVGWGEGSSYEQYF. CDR3 DNA: TGTGCCAGCAGTGTGGGTTGGGGTGAGGGAAGCTCCTACGAGCAGTACTTC.

By proportion, this clone is medium-sized (0.01 to 0.1%). This sequence joins TRBV4-1 and TRBJ2-5; 9 bases match TRBD2. This CDR3 comprises 17 residues. Germline CDR1 and CDR2: MGHRA and YSYEKL. J was trimmed by 3 bases and V by 4 bases; bases with no gene match: 12. CDR3 sequence (DNA): TGCGCCAGCAGCCCTTACGGTAGCGGGAGCTTAAAAGAGACCCAGTACTTC. This translates into CASSPYGSGSLKETQYF.